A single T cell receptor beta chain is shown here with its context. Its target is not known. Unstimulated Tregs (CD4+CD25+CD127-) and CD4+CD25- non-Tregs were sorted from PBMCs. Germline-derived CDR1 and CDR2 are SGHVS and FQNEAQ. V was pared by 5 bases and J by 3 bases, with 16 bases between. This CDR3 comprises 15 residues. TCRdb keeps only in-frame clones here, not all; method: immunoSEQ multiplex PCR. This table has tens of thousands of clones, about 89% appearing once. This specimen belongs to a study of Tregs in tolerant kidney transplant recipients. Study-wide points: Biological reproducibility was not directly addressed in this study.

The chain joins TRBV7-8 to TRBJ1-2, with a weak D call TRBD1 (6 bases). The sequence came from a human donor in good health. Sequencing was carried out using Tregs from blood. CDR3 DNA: TGTGCCAGCAGCCAAAGGGGGGCCTCCCACTATGGCTACACCTTC. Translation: CASSQRGASHYGYTF. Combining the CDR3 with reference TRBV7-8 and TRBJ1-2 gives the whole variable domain GAGVSQSPRYKVAKRGQDVALRCDPISGHVSLFWYQQALGQGPEFLTYFQNEAQLDKSGLPSDRFFAERPEGSVSTLKIQRTQQEDSAVYLCASSQRGASHYGYTFGSGTRLTVV.